What follows are 28 T cell receptor beta chains derived from one specimen sequenced in a study of T-cell reconstitution after alpha-beta-depleted transplantation in children (dated by TCRdb to the mid-2010s). Libraries were made using PCR. Sequencing took place on an Illumina HiSeq 2500. To normalize quantification of the TCRbeta repertoire, the TCR libraries were built with molecular barcoding that relied on unique molecular identifiers. The public reads were reanalyzed by TCRdb: fastp trimming at Q25, MiXCR alignment, in-frame beta chains only. For every CDR3 protein sequence, its rows merge into one entry that carries the most common genes and DNA. Across this sample there are about 610,000 distinct CDR3 sequences, with roughly 10% seen only once. The ten biggest clones cover 4% to 5% of the sample. Sequencing used PBMCs from the stem cell graft donor, obtained from the stem cell graft. The source of these receptors is a human donor who donated a stem cell graft to a child with acute myeloid leukemia.

The chain carries TRBV6-2 or TRBV6-3 and TRBJ2-7; 7 bases agree with TRBD2. Germline trimming cut 6 bases from V and 3 bases from J; bases unmatched to any gene: 11. The CDR3 is 15 amino acids. Looked up from germline, CDR1 is MNHEY and CDR2 is SVGEGT. CDR3 in amino acids: CASRPLAVPDYEQYF. Here the CDR3 DNA reads TGTGCCAGCAGACCTCTAGCGGTCCCCGACTACGAGCAGTACTTC.

This clonotype was counted at least ten times. This chain joins TRBV7-2 and TRBJ2-1; possibly TRBD2 for D (6 bases). Germline-derived CDR1 and CDR2 are SGHTA and FQGNSA. Between the trimmed V and J ends, which lost 5 bases and 4 bases, there was a span of 12 bases. This CDR3 has 14 amino acids. In nucleotides, the CDR3 is TGTGCCAGCAGCCCGGGACTTCGGTACAATGAGCAGTTCTTC. Encoded protein: CASSPGLRYNEQFF. Full variable domain (outside the CDR3, taken from reference TRBV7-2 and TRBJ2-1): GAGVSQSPSNKVTEKGKDVELRCDPISGHTALYWYRQSLGQGLEFLIYFQGNSAPDKSGLPSDRFSAERTGGSVSTLTIQRTQQEDSAVYLCASSPGLRYNEQFFGPGTRLTVL.

This clonotype was counted ten times or more. The chain's CDR3 is CATSSYRASSYGYTF. The DNA of the CDR3 is TGTGCCACCAGCAGTTACAGGGCCTCCTCCTATGGCTACACCTTC. The chain recombines TRBV15 with TRBJ1-2; D is perhaps TRBD1 (6 bases). Trimming stripped 3 bases from V and 4 bases from J, with 15 bases between. CDR1 is LNHNV and CDR2 is YYDKDF in the germline V gene (reference sequence). This CDR3 has 15 amino acids.

This clonotype was seen repeatedly, ten times or more. The chain links TRBV28 to TRBJ2-1; D not certain. CDR1 and CDR2 (germline): MDHEN, SYDVKM. Between the trimmed V and J ends, which lost 4 bases and 12 bases, there was a span of 13 bases. The length of the CDR3 is 12 residues. CDR3 amino acids: CASSSPLERQFF. The CDR3 coding sequence is TGTGCCAGCAGTTCCCCCTTGGAGCGGCAGTTCTTC.

This clonotype turned up a few times. This chain joins TRBV24-1 and TRBJ1-2; no clear D. Germline lookup yields CDR1 KGHDR and CDR2 SFDVKD. The CDR3 is 13 amino acids. With 4 bases removed from V and 4 bases from J, the gap between germline ends came to 9 bases. CDR3 nucleotides: TGTGCCACCAGTGAGAGAAAGAGCTATGGCTACACCTTC. Protein product: CATSERKSYGYTF.

This clonotype was counted ten times or more. The V and J genes are TRBV20-1 and TRBJ1-1, with 7 bases lining up with TRBD1. The CDR3 has 16 residues. V lost 3 bases and J lost 0; bases outside the gene matches: 10. Germline V gene data show CDR1 as DFQATT and CDR2 as SNEGSKA (reference sequence). CDR3 DNA sequence: TGCAGTGCTAGCAAGCCCGGGACAGCGATGAACACTGAAGCTTTCTTT. Amino acids: CSASKPGTAMNTEAFF.

This clonotype was observed a handful of times. J is TRBJ2-7 and V is TRBV7-2; D not resolved. CDR3 size: 13 residues. Germline V gene lookup returns CDR1 SGHTA and CDR2 FQGNSA. V was cut by 3 bases and J by 0 bases, with 6 bases left in between. This CDR3 reads CASSLLDSYEQYF. Written as DNA, the CDR3 is TGTGCCAGCAGCTTGTTAGACTCCTACGAGCAGTACTTC.

This rearrangement joins TRBV25-1 to TRBJ2-7, with a tentative D call TRBD2 (6 bases). Trimming took 6 bases from V and 2 from J, leaving 17 bases between them. Germline V lookup: CDR1 MGHDK, CDR2 SYGVNS. CDR3 length equals 15 residues. CDR3 in DNA: TGTGCCAGCAGCACTGAGGGACTTACTGCCTACGAGCAGTACTTC. The encoded protein is CASSTEGLTAYEQYF.

This clonotype was counted a few times. The genes are TRBV28 and TRBJ1-3; TRBD1 might be the D (5 bases). The length of the CDR3 is 15 residues. Germline CDR1 reads MDHEN; CDR2 reads SYDVKM. V lost 6 bases and J lost 4, with 16 bases in between. CDR3 region: CASRTYQGSGNTIYF. The CDR3 nucleotides are TGTGCCAGCAGGACCTATCAGGGTTCCGGAAACACCATATATTTT.

The rearrangement links TRBV6-1 to TRBJ2-7, with no clear D. This CDR3 is 15 amino acids long. V lost 6 bases and J lost 2, with 17 bases in between. Germline loops: CDR1 MNHNS, CDR2 SASEGT. The CDR3 spells CASSSGSPLPYEQYF. As DNA, the CDR3 is TGTGCCAGCAGCTCCGGGTCCCCTTTGCCCTACGAGCAGTACTTC.

This rearrangement joins TRBV15 to TRBJ2-5; D is undetermined. Germline loops: CDR1 LNHNV, CDR2 YYDKDF (reference sequence). The CDR3 has 13 amino acids. V lost 1 base and J 5 bases, leaving 8 bases between the germline ends. This CDR3 is CATSRGTSETQYF. The CDR3 bases are TGTGCCACCAGCAGAGGTACGTCGGAGACCCAGTACTTC.

This clonotype has a handful of counts. V usage is TRBV12-3 or TRBV12-4 and J usage is TRBJ2-3, with 13 bases aligning to TRBD2. The CDR3 runs 17 residues. V gave up 2 bases and J gave up 2 bases; unmatched junction bases: 4. The CDR3 DNA reads TGTGCCAGCAGTTTATCCACTAGCGGGAGGGTCACAGATACGCAGTATTTT. This codes for CASSLSTSGRVTDTQYF.

This clonotype was recorded many times. The chain combines TRBV29-1 with TRBJ1-1; D not certain. The CDR3 has 13 amino acids. V lost 4 bases and J lost 1, with 10 bases in between. Germline CDR1 is SQVTM and CDR2 is ANQGSEA. The CDR3 here is CSVVRGWNTEAFF. The CDR3 DNA sequence: TGCAGCGTTGTACGGGGATGGAACACTGAAGCTTTCTTT.

This clonotype was counted at least ten times. The rearrangement links TRBV7-2 to TRBJ2-1; D is unresolved. CDR3 size: 11 residues. The germline V gene encodes CDR1 SGHTA and CDR2 FQGNSA. The V end was cut by 2 bases, the J end by 6 bases, with 2 bases between. CDR3 loop: CASSLLNEQFF. DNA for the CDR3: TGTGCCAGCAGCTTACTCAATGAGCAGTTCTTC. Based on the CDR3 plus reference TRBV7-2 and TRBJ2-1, the full variable domain is GAGVSQSPSNKVTEKGKDVELRCDPISGHTALYWYRQSLGQGLEFLIYFQGNSAPDKSGLPSDRFSAERTGGSVSTLTIQRTQQEDSAVYLCASSLLNEQFFGPGTRLTVL.

This clonotype turned up a few times. CDR3 residues: CASSSPGSTLAYEQYF. As DNA, the CDR3 is TGCGCCAGCAGCTCCCCGGGGTCGACGCTAGCCTACGAGCAGTACTTC. The genes are TRBV5-1 and TRBJ2-7; D possibly corresponds to TRBD2 (5 bases). CDR3 length: 16 amino acids. V dropped 3 bases and J dropped 2 bases, with 18 bases sitting between them. From germline, CDR1 is SGHRS and CDR2 YFSETQ.

V usage is TRBV14 and J usage is TRBJ2-1; the match to TRBD2 covers 15 bases. The V gene end was trimmed by 2 bases and the J gene end by 10 bases; junction bases not matched to a gene: 3. Germline CDR1 is SGHDN and CDR2 is FVKESK. CDR3 length: 15 amino acids. CDR3: CASSQPGLAGGEQFF. DNA of the CDR3: TGTGCCAGCAGCCAACCGGGACTAGCGGGAGGCGAGCAGTTCTTC.

This clonotype has just a few counts. The chain couples TRBV30 to TRBJ2-7, with TRBD2 identical over 10 bases. Germline lookup yields CDR1 GTSNPN and CDR2 SVGIG (reference sequence). CDR3 length equals 14 residues. V gave up 3 bases and J gave up 3 bases; unmatched junction bases: 5. The CDR3 DNA is TGTGCCTGGAGAACTAGCGGGACGCTCTACGAGCAGTACTTC. Its translation is CAWRTSGTLYEQYF.

The rearrangement uses TRBV7-2 and TRBJ2-3, with D tentatively TRBD2 (7 bases). The CDR3 has 16 amino acids. Germline V gene sequence: CDR1 SGHTA, CDR2 FQGNSA. Trimming stripped 2 bases from V and 4 bases from J, with 16 bases between. The chain's CDR3 is CASSLRAGQASDTQYF. CDR3 in DNA: TGTGCCAGCAGCTTAAGAGCGGGACAAGCATCAGATACGCAGTATTTT.

This clonotype was observed many times. CDR3: CSARDTSGRAHEQYF. The CDR3 DNA sequence: TGCAGTGCTAGAGATACTAGCGGGAGGGCCCACGAGCAGTACTTC. The rearrangement uses TRBV20-1 and TRBJ2-7; 13 bases line up with TRBD2. The germline gives CDR1 DFQATT, CDR2 SNEGSKA (reference sequence). CDR3 length: 15 amino acids. The J segment lost 5 bases and the V segment lost 0 bases, leaving 4 bases of the junction unmatched.

This clonotype turned up a few times. V usage is TRBV12-3 or TRBV12-4 and J usage is TRBJ1-2; D perhaps matches TRBD1 (5 bases). V shed 6 bases and J shed 7 bases, with 18 bases lying between them. The CDR3 length is 14 residues. CDR3: CASSMRGGVGGYTF. The CDR3 bases are TGTGCCAGCAGCATGCGGGGGGGAGTAGGTGGCTACACCTTC.

The V gene is TRBV5-1, the J gene TRBJ2-3; 9 nucleotides line up with TRBD2. CDR3 length: 17 amino acids. The junction had 9 bases not matched to a gene; V was cut back by 0 bases and J by 4 bases. The V gene's germline CDR1 is SGHRS and CDR2 YFSETQ. The CDR3: CASSLAVREGLADTQYF. CDR3 nucleotide sequence: TGCGCCAGCAGCTTGGCCGTGCGGGAGGGCCTTGCAGATACGCAGTATTTT. The whole variable domain, remainder taken from reference TRBV5-1 and TRBJ2-3, is KAGVTQTPRYLIKTRGQQVTLSCSPISGHRSVSWYQQTPGQGLQFLFEYFSETQRNKGNFPGRFSGRQFSNSRSEMNVSTLELGDSALYLCASSLAVREGLADTQYFGPGTRLTVL.

This clonotype was counted ten times or more. This chain links TRBV7-9 with TRBJ2-7; possible D gene TRBD1, 6 bases. The CDR3 has 15 residues. Trimming pared 4 bases from V and 5 bases from J, leaving 18 bases between. Germline V lookup: CDR1 SEHNR, CDR2 FQNEAQ (reference sequence). The DNA for the CDR3 is TGTGCCAGCAGCTCCCGGGGACCGCACAGGGACGAGCAGTACTTC. This codes for CASSSRGPHRDEQYF.

The V and J genes are TRBV20-1 and TRBJ1-5; TRBD1 might be the D (5 bases). Trimming stripped 3 bases from V and 1 base from J, with 16 bases between. Per germline, CDR1 DFQATT and CDR2 SNEGSKA (reference sequence). The CDR3 contains 16 residues. The CDR3 here is CSARRGQVGSNQPQHF. CDR3 sequence (DNA): TGCAGTGCTAGGAGGGGCCAAGTTGGGAGCAATCAGCCCCAGCATTTT.

This clonotype showed up just a few times. The rearrangement joins TRBV12-3 or TRBV12-4 to TRBJ1-3; D is possibly TRBD1 (6 bases). There are 12 residues in the CDR3. Trimming cost V 9 bases and J 4 bases, with 10 bases left between them. The CDR3 DNA sequence: TGTGCCAGTTCTGACAGGGGAAACACCATATATTTT. Its translation: CASSDRGNTIYF.

This clonotype has just a few counts. This rearrangement joins TRBV6-2 or TRBV6-3 to TRBJ2-7, with 7 nucleotides matching TRBD2. This CDR3 contains 11 residues. Germline V lookup: CDR1 MNHEY, CDR2 SVGEGT. After removal of 5 bases from V and 12 bases from J, the junction contained 7 bases not matched to a gene. CDR3 sequence: CASSLGTKPYF. CDR3 DNA: TGTGCCAGCAGTCTTGGGACTAAACCGTACTTC.

Only one count was recorded for this clonotype. This sequence joins TRBV11-2 and TRBJ2-4; D uncertain. Per germline, CDR1 SGHAT and CDR2 FQNNGV. The V gene lost 1 base and the J gene lost 0 bases, with 16 bases spanning the gap. The CDR3 extends over 18 amino acids. The CDR3, as DNA: TGTGCCAGCAGCTTAGGGGTCGGGCAATCACTAGCCAAAAACATTCAGTACTTC. As protein: CASSLGVGQSLAKNIQYF. Full variable domain (outside the CDR3, taken from reference TRBV11-2 and TRBJ2-4): EAGVAQSPRYKIIEKRQSVAFWCNPISGHATLYWYQQILGQGPKLLIQFQNNGVVDDSQLPKDRFSAERLKGVDSTLKIQPAKLEDSAVYLCASSLGVGQSLAKNIQYFGAGTRLSVL.

This clonotype was seen a handful of times. This chain links TRBV20-1 with TRBJ2-7, with 7 bases aligning to TRBD1. This CDR3 has 17 residues. CDR1 and CDR2 from the germline V gene are DFQATT and SNEGSKA (reference sequence). V shed 4 bases, J shed 4 bases, and the junction held 19 bases outside the gene matches. CDR3: CSAKDRVLTPYSYEQYF. The DNA for the CDR3 is TGCAGTGCTAAAGACAGGGTACTGACCCCATACTCATACGAGCAGTACTTC.

There are a few counts of this clonotype. This rearrangement joins TRBV5-5 to TRBJ2-5, with TRBD1 matching over 7 bases. Germline CDR1 and CDR2: SGHKS and YYEKEE (reference sequence). V lost 5 bases to trimming and J lost 2 bases; unmatched junction nucleotides: 9. The CDR3 consists of 15 residues. The CDR3 bases are TGTGCCAGCAGTCCCGGGACAGCGGATCAAGAGACCCAGTACTTC. This codes for CASSPGTADQETQYF.